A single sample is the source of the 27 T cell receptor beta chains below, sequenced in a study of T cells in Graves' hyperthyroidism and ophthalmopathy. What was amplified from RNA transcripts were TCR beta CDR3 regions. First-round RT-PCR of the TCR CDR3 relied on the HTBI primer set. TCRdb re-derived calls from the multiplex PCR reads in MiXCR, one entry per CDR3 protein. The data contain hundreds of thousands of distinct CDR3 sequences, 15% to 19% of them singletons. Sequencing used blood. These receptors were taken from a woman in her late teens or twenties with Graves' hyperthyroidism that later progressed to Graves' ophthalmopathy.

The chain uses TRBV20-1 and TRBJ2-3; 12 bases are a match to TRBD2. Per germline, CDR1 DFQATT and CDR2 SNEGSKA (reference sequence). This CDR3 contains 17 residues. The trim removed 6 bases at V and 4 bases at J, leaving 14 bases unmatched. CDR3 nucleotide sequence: TGCAGTGCCCCCTTACCGACTAGCGGGAGTTTTGCAGATACGCAGTATTTT. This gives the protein CSAPLPTSGSFADTQYF.

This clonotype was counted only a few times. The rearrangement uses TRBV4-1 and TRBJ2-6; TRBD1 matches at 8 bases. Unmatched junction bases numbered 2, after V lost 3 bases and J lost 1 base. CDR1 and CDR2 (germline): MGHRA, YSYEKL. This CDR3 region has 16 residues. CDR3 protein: CASSHWTGSGANVLTF. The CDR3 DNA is TGCGCCAGCAGCCACTGGACAGGGTCTGGGGCCAACGTCCTGACTTTC.

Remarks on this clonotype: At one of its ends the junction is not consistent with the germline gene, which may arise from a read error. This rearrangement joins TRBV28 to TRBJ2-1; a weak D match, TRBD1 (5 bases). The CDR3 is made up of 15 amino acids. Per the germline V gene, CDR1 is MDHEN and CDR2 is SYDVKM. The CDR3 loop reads CASSRDSSSYSEQFF. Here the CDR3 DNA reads TGTGCCAGCAGTCGAGACAGTTCATCCTACAGTGAGCAGTTCTTC.

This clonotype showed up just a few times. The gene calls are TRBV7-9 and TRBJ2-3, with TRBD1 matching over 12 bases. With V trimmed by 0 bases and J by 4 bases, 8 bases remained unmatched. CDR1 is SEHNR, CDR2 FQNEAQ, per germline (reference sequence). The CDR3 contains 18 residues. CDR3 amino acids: CASSLAWDRGRRADTQYF. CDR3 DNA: TGTGCCAGCAGCTTAGCCTGGGACAGGGGGCGCCGGGCAGATACGCAGTATTTT. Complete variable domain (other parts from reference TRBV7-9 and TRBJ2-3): DTGVSQNPRHKITKRGQNVTFRCDPISEHNRLYWYRQTLGQGPEFLTYFQNEAQLEKSRLLSDRFSAERPKGSFSTLEIQRTEQGDSAMYLCASSLAWDRGRRADTQYFGPGTRLTVL.

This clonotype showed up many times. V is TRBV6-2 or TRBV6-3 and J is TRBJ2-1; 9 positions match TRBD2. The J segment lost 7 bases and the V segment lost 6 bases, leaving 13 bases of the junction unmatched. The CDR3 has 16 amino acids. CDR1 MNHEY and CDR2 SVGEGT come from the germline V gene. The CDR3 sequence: CASRPFGGRVKNEQFF. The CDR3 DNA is TGTGCCAGCAGGCCCTTTGGCGGGAGGGTTAAAAATGAGCAGTTCTTC.

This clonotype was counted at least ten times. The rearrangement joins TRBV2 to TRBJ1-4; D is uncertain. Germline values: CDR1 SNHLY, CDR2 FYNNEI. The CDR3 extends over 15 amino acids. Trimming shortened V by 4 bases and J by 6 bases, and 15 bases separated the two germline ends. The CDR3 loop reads CASSGRETRDEKLFF. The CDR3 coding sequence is TGTGCCAGCAGTGGCCGGGAAACCCGGGATGAAAAACTGTTTTTT.

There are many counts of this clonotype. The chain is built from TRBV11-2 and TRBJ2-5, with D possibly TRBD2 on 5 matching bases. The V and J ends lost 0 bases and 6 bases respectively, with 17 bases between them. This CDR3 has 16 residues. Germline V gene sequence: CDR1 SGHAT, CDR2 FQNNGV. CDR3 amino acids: CASSLDLDFRIQTQYF. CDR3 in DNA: TGTGCCAGCAGCTTAGATCTGGACTTCCGAATTCAGACCCAGTACTTC.

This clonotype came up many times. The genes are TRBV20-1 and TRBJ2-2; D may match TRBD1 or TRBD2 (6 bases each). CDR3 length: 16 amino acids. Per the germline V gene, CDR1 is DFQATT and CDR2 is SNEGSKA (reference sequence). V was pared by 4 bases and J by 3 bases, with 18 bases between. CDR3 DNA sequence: TGCAGTGCTATGCTTCGGGAGAGGGGGGACACCGGGGAGCTGTTTTTT. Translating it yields CSAMLRERGDTGELFF.

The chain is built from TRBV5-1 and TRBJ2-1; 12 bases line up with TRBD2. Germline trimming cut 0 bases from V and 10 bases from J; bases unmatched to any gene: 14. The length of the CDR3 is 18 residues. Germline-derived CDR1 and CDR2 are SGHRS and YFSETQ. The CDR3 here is CASSLDPSGRAGNYEQFF. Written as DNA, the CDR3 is TGCGCCAGCAGCTTGGATCCTAGCGGGAGGGCCGGTAATTACGAGCAGTTCTTC.

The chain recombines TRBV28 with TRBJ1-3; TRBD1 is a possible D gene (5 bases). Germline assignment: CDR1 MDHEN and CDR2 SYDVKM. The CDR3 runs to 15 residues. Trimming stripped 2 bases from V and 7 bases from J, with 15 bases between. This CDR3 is CASSLRDGDRNTIYF. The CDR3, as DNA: TGTGCCAGCAGTTTAAGGGACGGCGATCGGAACACCATATATTTT.

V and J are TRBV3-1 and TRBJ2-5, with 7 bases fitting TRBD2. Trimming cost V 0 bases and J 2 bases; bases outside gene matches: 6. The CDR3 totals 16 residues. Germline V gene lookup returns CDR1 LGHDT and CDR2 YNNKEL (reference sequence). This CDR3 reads CASSQDLSGKQETQYF. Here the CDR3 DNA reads TGTGCCAGCAGCCAAGATCTGAGCGGGAAGCAAGAGACCCAGTACTTC.

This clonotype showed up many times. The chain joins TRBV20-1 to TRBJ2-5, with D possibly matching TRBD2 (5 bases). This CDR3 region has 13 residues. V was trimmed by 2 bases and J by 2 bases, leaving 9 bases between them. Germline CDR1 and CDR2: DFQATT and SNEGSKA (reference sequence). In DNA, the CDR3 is TGCAGTGCTAGAACCACTAGTCAAGAGACCCAGTACTTC. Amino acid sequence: CSARTTSQETQYF.

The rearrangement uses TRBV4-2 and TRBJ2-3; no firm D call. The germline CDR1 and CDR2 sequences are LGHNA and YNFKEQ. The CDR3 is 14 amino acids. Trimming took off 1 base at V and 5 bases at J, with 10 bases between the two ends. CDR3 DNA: TGTGCCAGCAGCCAAGCTAACGATTTAGATACGCAGTATTTT. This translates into CASSQANDLDTQYF.

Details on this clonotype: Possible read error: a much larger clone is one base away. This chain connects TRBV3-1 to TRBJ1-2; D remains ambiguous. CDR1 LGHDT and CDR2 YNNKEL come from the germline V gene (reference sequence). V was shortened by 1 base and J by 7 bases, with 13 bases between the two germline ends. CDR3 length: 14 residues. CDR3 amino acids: CASSQGLRFGGYTF. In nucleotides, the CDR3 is TGTGCCAGCAGCCAAGGGCTCCGTTTCGGTGGCTACACCTTC. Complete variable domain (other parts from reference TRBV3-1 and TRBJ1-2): DTAVSQTPKYLVTQMGNDKSIKCEQNLGHDTMYWYKQDSKKFLKIMFSYNNKELIINETVPNRFSPKSPDKAHLNLHINSLELGDSAVYFCASSQGLRFGGYTFGSGTRLTVV.

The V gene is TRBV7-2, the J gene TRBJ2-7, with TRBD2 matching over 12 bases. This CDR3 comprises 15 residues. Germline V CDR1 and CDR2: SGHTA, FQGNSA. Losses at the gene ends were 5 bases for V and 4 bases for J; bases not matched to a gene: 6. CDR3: CASSPETSGRYEQYF. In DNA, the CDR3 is TGTGCCAGCAGCCCCGAGACTAGCGGGAGATACGAGCAGTACTTC.

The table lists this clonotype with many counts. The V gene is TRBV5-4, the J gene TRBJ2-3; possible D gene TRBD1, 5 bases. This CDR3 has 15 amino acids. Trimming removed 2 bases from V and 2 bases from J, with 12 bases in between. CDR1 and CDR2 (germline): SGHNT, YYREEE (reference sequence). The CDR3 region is CASSFWQGNTDTQYF. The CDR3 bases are TGTGCCAGCAGCTTTTGGCAGGGAAACACAGATACGCAGTATTTT.

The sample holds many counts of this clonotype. The CDR3 protein is CASSPGTGTFNEQFF. CDR3 nucleotide sequence: TGTGCCAGCAGTCCCGGGACAGGGACTTTCAATGAGCAGTTCTTC. V gene TRBV28 combines with J gene TRBJ2-1; 9 nucleotides align to TRBD1. V lost 5 bases and J lost 6; bases outside the gene matches: 8. The CDR3 loop spans 15 amino acids. Per germline, CDR1 MDHEN and CDR2 SYDVKM.

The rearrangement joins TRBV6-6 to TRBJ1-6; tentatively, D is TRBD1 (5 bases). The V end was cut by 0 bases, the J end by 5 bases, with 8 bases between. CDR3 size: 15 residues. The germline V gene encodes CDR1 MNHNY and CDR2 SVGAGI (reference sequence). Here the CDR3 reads CASSYSGGDNSPLHF. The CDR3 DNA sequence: TGTGCCAGCAGTTACTCGGGAGGGGATAATTCACCCCTCCACTTT.

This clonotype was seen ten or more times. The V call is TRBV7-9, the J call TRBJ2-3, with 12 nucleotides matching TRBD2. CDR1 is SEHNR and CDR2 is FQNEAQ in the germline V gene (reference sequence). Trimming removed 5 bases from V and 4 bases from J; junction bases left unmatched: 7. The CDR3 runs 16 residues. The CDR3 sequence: CASSLKTSGSPDTQYF. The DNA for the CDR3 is TGTGCCAGCAGCCTCAAGACTAGCGGGAGCCCAGATACGCAGTATTTT.

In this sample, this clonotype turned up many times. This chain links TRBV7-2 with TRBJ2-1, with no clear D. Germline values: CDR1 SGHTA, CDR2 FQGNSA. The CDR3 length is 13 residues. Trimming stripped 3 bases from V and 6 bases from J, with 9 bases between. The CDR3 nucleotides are TGTGCCAGCAGCTTTAGGCCCCGCAATGAGCAGTTCTTC. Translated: CASSFRPRNEQFF. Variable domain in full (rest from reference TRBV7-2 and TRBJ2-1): GAGVSQSPSNKVTEKGKDVELRCDPISGHTALYWYRQSLGQGLEFLIYFQGNSAPDKSGLPSDRFSAERTGGSVSTLTIQRTQQEDSAVYLCASSFRPRNEQFFGPGTRLTVL.

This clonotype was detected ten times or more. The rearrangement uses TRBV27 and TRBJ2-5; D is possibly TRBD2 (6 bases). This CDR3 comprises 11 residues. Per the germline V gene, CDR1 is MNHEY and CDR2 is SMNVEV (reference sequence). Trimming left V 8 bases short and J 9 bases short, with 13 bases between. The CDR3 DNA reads TGTGCCAGCTGGCGGGATGGGGCCCAGTACTTC. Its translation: CASWRDGAQYF.

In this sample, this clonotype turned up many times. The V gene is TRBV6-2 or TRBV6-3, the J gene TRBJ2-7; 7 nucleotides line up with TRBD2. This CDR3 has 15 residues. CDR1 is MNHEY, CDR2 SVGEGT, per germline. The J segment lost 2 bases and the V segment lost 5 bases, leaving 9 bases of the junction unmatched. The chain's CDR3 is CASSQLASGPYEQYF. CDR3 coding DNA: TGTGCCAGCAGTCAATTGGCTAGCGGACCCTACGAGCAGTACTTC.

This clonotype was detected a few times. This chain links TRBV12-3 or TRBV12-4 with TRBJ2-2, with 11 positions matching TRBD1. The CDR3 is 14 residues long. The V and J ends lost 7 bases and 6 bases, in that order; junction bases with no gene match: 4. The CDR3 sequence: CASTPGQGAGELFF. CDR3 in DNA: TGTGCCAGCACCCCGGGACAGGGGGCCGGGGAGCTGTTTTTT.

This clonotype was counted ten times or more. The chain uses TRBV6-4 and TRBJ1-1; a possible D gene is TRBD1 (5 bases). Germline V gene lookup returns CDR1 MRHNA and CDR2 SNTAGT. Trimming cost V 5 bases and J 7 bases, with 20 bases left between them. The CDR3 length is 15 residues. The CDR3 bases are TGTGCCAGCAGTCCCAAGGGACTTTCGAATGGTGAAGCTTTCTTT. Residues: CASSPKGLSNGEAFF.

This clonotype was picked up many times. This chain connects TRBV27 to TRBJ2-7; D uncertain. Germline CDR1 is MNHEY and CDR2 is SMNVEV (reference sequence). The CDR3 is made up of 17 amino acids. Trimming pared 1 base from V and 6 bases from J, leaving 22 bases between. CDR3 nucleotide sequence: TGTGCCAGCAGTTTATTTTCACGTGTCCTACCAGTGGGCGAGCAGTACTTC. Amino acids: CASSLFSRVLPVGEQYF.

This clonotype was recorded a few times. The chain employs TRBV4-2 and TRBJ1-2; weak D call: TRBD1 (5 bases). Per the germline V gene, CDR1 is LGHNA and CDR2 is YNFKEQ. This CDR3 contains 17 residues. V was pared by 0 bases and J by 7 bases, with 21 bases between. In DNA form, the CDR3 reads TGTGCCAGCAGCCAAGATACCCAGGGATTTGCTCTGGGTGGCTACACCTTC. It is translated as CASSQDTQGFALGGYTF.

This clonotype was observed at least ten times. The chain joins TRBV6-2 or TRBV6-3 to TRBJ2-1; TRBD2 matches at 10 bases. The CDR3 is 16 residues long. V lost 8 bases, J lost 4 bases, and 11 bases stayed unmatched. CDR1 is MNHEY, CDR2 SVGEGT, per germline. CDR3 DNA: TGTGCCAGCGGCACGAAAGGACTAGCGGCTTACAATGAGCAGTTCTTC. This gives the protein CASGTKGLAAYNEQFF.